These 14 T cell receptor beta chains were sequenced from one sample in a study of blood T cell repertoires in COVID-19. Method: immunoSEQ multiplex PCR; TCRdb's copy keeps in-frame clones and lacks some. This table holds some 220,000 clones, around nine tenths found once. The sequenced sample was peripheral blood. Receptors originate from a young woman who had recovered from COVID-19.

This clone was recorded once. The chain carries TRBV6-1 and TRBJ1-2; a possible D gene is TRBD1 (6 bases). This CDR3 is 13 amino acids long. V gave up 0 bases and J gave up 14 bases, with 16 bases separating them. CDR1 is MNHNS, CDR2 SASEGT, per germline. The CDR3 nucleotides are TGTGCCAGCAGTGAAGCATCACAGGGCCCCTGGACCTTC. This codes for CASSEASQGPWTF.

This chain joins TRBV27 and TRBJ1-1; possible D gene TRBD1, 5 bases. Germline CDR1 reads MNHEY; CDR2 reads SMNVEV (reference sequence). CDR3 length equals 15 residues. V was pared by 6 bases and J by 4 bases, with 18 bases between. CDR3 amino acids: CASSRVGGAGTEAFF. The CDR3 DNA sequence: TGTGCCAGCAGCAGGGTGGGGGGAGCGGGCACTGAAGCTTTCTTT.

CDR3 DNA: TGTGCCATCAGTGAATCAGGCCCCAATGAGCAGTTCTTC. As protein: CAISESGPNEQFF. The chain has TRBV10-3 and TRBJ2-1; D unclear. CDR3 length: 13 amino acids. The V gene lost 3 bases and the J gene lost 6 bases, with 9 bases spanning the gap. Germline lookup yields CDR1 ENHRY and CDR2 SYGVKD.

V gene TRBV30 combines with J gene TRBJ2-7; 8 nucleotides line up with TRBD1. Germline assignment: CDR1 GTSNPN and CDR2 SVGIG (reference sequence). This CDR3 is 16 amino acids long. Trimming removed 1 base from V and 0 bases from J; junction bases left unmatched: 8. CDR3 nucleotides: TGTGCCTGGAGTGGGATGGACAGGGCAAGCTCCTACGAGCAGTACTTC. It codes for CAWSGMDRASSYEQYF. Full variable domain (rest looked up from reference TRBV30 and TRBJ2-7): SQTIHQWPATLVQPVGSPLSLECTVEGTSNPNLYWYRQAAGRGLQLLFYSVGIGQISSEVPQNLSASRPQDRQFILSSKKLLLSDSGFYLCAWSGMDRASSYEQYFGPGTRLTVT.

This sequence joins TRBV6-5 and TRBJ1-2; D is possibly TRBD1 (5 bases). The V gene's germline CDR1 is MNHEY and CDR2 SVGAGI. V was clipped by 6 bases and J by 8 bases, with 10 bases between them. This CDR3 comprises 11 residues. CDR3 sequence: CASRASGGYTF. The DNA for the CDR3 is TGTGCCAGCAGGGCCTCAGGGGGCTACACCTTC.

The chain combines TRBV5-5 with TRBJ2-7, with TRBD2 matching 8 bases. Germline CDR1 and CDR2: SGHKS and YYEKEE (reference sequence). The V and J ends lost 2 bases and 6 bases, in that order; junction bases with no gene match: 10. There are 15 residues in the CDR3. As DNA, the CDR3 is TGTGCCAGCAGCTTAGTAGCGGGACTGGGACTCGAGCAGTACTTC. Translating it yields CASSLVAGLGLEQYF.

The chain combines TRBV6-5 with TRBJ1-1, with D possibly matching TRBD1 (6 bases). Germline V CDR1 and CDR2: MNHEY, SVGAGI. Trimming removed 8 bases at V and 1 base at J, with 11 bases between. The CDR3 has 13 residues. This CDR3 reads CASGDTPNTEAFF. In nucleotides, the CDR3 is TGTGCCAGCGGGGACACGCCGAACACTGAAGCTTTCTTT.

This chain connects TRBV6-1 to TRBJ1-2; TRBD1 might be the D (5 bases). The CDR3 has 13 residues. V was trimmed by 3 bases and J by 4 bases, leaving 9 bases between them. The V gene's germline CDR1 is MNHNS and CDR2 SASEGT. The CDR3 loop is CASSDRVSYGYTF. In DNA form, the CDR3 reads TGTGCCAGCAGTGACAGGGTTAGCTATGGCTACACCTTC.

This clone has more than one count but fewer than ten. The rearrangement uses TRBV25-1 and TRBJ2-7; 8 positions match TRBD1. The CDR3 extends over 16 amino acids. Germline loops: CDR1 MGHDK, CDR2 SYGVNS. Trimming cost V 1 base and J 2 bases; bases outside gene matches: 7. Here the CDR3 DNA reads TGTGCCAGCAGTGAATTTGGGGACAGGCCAACCTACGAGCAGTACTTC. Encoded protein: CASSEFGDRPTYEQYF.

V and J are TRBV24-1 and TRBJ2-2; TRBD2 matches 7 bases. This CDR3 is built from 15 residues. The V gene's germline CDR1 is KGHDR and CDR2 SFDVKD. V gave up 4 bases and J gave up 0 bases; unmatched junction bases: 1. In DNA, the CDR3 is TGTGCCACCAGTGAAAGCGGGACGAACACCGGGGAGCTGTTTTTT. This codes for CATSESGTNTGELFF.

This clone was recorded only once. The chain joins TRBV6-4 to TRBJ2-1; TRBD2 agrees at 11 bases. V dropped 5 bases and J dropped 6; count of bases not matched to a gene: 6. The CDR3 covers 15 residues. Germline V gives CDR1 MRHNA, CDR2 SNTAGT. DNA for the CDR3: TGTGCCAGCAGTTACACTAGCGGGAGAGGCAATGAGCAGTTCTTC. Its protein is CASSYTSGRGNEQFF.

The chain is built from TRBV27 and TRBJ1-4, with TRBD1 as a possible D gene (6 bases). Germline V gene data show CDR1 as MNHEY and CDR2 as SMNVEV (reference sequence). The CDR3 runs to 15 residues. The ends were cut back, 6 bases at V and 3 bases at J, with 14 bases in the middle. In nucleotides, the CDR3 is TGTGCCAGCAGGGCCAGGGGATCGGCTAATGAAAAACTGTTTTTT. Translated: CASRARGSANEKLFF.

The chain employs TRBV19 and TRBJ2-5; 12 nucleotides line up with TRBD2. The CDR3 length is 18 residues. Germline CDR1 LNHDA, CDR2 SQIVND (reference sequence). Unmatched junction bases numbered 6, after V lost 1 base and J lost 0 bases. Written as DNA, the CDR3 is TGTGCCAGTAGTATAGGGCGACTAGCGGGAGTGTACCAAGAGACCCAGTACTTC. It codes for CASSIGRLAGVYQETQYF.

The chain combines TRBV7-3 with TRBJ2-3; 9 nucleotides align to TRBD2. CDR1 is SGHTA and CDR2 is FQGTGA in the germline V gene. CDR3 length equals 15 residues. Trimming took 2 bases from V and 5 from J; bases not matched to a gene: 5. For the CDR3, the DNA is TGTGCCAGCAGCTTAGGCACTAGCGGGCAAGATACGCAGTATTTT. Protein sequence: CASSLGTSGQDTQYF.